The T cell receptor (beta chain) described here comes from a study of monozygotic twins with inflammatory bowel disease. Findings and caveats of the study: Support for any single strong IBD-associated signal or clonotype was not found. TCRbeta inverse Simpson diversity was decreased in IBD patients versus healthy co-twins. Other individuals had fewer clonotypes in common with IBD patients than with healthy twins, especially with disease activity.

Germline-derived CDR1 and CDR2 are SEHNR and FQNEAQ (reference sequence). The CDR3 covers 13 residues. Regarding this clonotype: Its matching antigen is unknown.

During cDNA synthesis, UMIs that each contained a 6-nucleotide sample barcode were added by means of template switching. TCRdb reprocessed the 5' RACE reads, with one entry per CDR3 protein and no DNA. This sample's table has a few hundred thousand distinct CDR3 sequences. This receptor was identified in a human donor with ulcerative colitis or Crohn's disease, or a healthy co-twin of an affected twin (not recorded which). The genes are TRBV7-9 and TRBJ1-5. Sequencing input: blood. This chain's CDR3 is CASSLNSDQPQHF. The variable domain in full, with the rest retrieved from reference TRBV7-9 and TRBJ1-5, is DTGVSQNPRHKITKRGQNVTFRCDPISEHNRLYWYRQTLGQGPEFLTYFQNEAQLEKSRLLSDRFSAERPKGSFSTLEIQRTEQGDSAMYLCASSLNSDQPQHFGDGTRLSIL.